Presented here are 30 T cell receptor beta chains from one specimen sequenced in a study of shared clonotypes between healthy human individuals (dated by TCRdb to about 2020). The library was prepared using the immunoSEQ multiplex PCR assay. TCRdb stores this immuneACCESS table with in-frame sequences only. Part of the clones is absent; in the studies checked, under half of the shortfall reflects unresolved V genes, and no reason is known for the rest. The sample records 2 million to 2.5 million clones, more than 90% of which are singletons. Less than 0.15% of the sample is taken by the ten largest. The sample comprised naive CD4+ T cells sorted from blood. This specimen's cell subset or site label, interpreted: CD45RA+ positively selected. These TCRs come from a man between 18 and 35 years old in good health.

This clone was counted a single time. The rearrangement joins TRBV6-6 to TRBJ1-3; a possible D gene is TRBD1 (6 bases). Germline lookup yields CDR1 MNHNY and CDR2 SVGAGI (reference sequence). The ends were cut back, 5 bases at V and 0 bases at J, with 11 bases in the middle. This CDR3 has 15 amino acids. The CDR3 is CASSMTGDSGNTIYF. CDR3 nucleotide sequence: TGTGCCAGCAGTATGACAGGCGACTCTGGAAACACCATATATTTT.

The chain employs TRBV11-2 and TRBJ1-6, with D possibly TRBD1 on 5 matching bases. The V gene lost 2 bases and the J gene lost 7 bases, with 9 bases spanning the gap. Germline CDR1 and CDR2: SGHAT and FQNNGV. CDR3 length equals 14 residues. The CDR3 loop is CASSLLGENSPLHF. The DNA of the CDR3 is TGTGCCAGCAGCTTACTGGGGGAAAATTCACCCCTCCACTTT.

The J gene is TRBJ1-6, the V gene TRBV6-1; 8 nucleotides agree with TRBD1. This CDR3 has 14 amino acids. Germline V CDR1 and CDR2: MNHNS, SASEGT. Germline trimming cut 5 bases from V and 10 bases from J; bases unmatched to any gene: 7. This chain's CDR3 is CASSMDRVGSPLHF. The DNA for the CDR3 is TGTGCCAGCAGTATGGACAGGGTGGGCTCACCCCTCCACTTT.

This chain uses TRBV7-2 with TRBJ2-7, with TRBD2 matching over 10 bases. With 2 bases clipped from V and 0 bases from J, the junction kept 4 bases outside the gene matches. The CDR3 is 16 residues long. Germline-derived CDR1 and CDR2 are SGHTA and FQGNSA. CDR3 residues: CASSLYPSGSSYEQYF. CDR3 coding DNA: TGTGCCAGCAGCTTATATCCTAGCGGGAGCTCCTACGAGCAGTACTTC.

On this clone itself: Other DNA sequences in this sample translate to the same CDR3. The chain joins TRBV6-1 to TRBJ1-3; 8 bases agree with TRBD1. This CDR3 has 15 residues. Germline V CDR1 and CDR2: MNHNS, SASEGT. V lost 0 bases, J lost 4 bases, and 2 bases stayed unmatched. The CDR3 DNA reads as TGTGCCAGCAGTGAAGCCGGGACAGGAGGAAACACCATATATTTT. It specifies CASSEAGTGGNTIYF.

This clone came up once. Other DNA sequences of this sample code for an identical CDR3. V gene TRBV7-9 combines with J gene TRBJ1-3; D perhaps matches TRBD1 (5 bases). The CDR3 sequence is 15 residues long. The germline V gene has CDR1 SEHNR and CDR2 FQNEAQ (reference sequence). V shed 0 bases and J shed 4 bases, with 10 bases lying between them. In DNA form, the CDR3 reads TGTGCCAGCAGCTTAGCCGGGGCTGGAGGAAACACCATATATTTT. This sequence encodes CASSLAGAGGNTIYF.

The rearrangement links TRBV4-3 to TRBJ2-5; the D call may be TRBD1 or TRBD2 (5 bases each). V dropped 5 bases and J dropped 5 bases, with 15 bases sitting between them. The CDR3 extends over 14 amino acids. In germline, CDR1 is LGHNA, CDR2 YSLEER. CDR3 loop: CASSKLGPEETQYF. The DNA for the CDR3 is TGCGCCAGCAGCAAACTGGGACCGGAGGAGACCCAGTACTTC.

The J gene is TRBJ1-4, the V gene TRBV30; D is unclear. The germline V and J ends were trimmed by 0 bases and 8 bases, with 10 bases remaining between them. Germline V gene lookup returns CDR1 GTSNPN and CDR2 SVGIG (reference sequence). The CDR3 has 13 residues. The CDR3 DNA is TGTGCCTGGAGTGTACAGCTCGGGGAAAAACTGTTTTTT. Its translation: CAWSVQLGEKLFF.

The rearrangement joins TRBV28 to TRBJ1-2; D possibly corresponds to TRBD1 (5 bases). Germline V gene data show CDR1 as MDHEN and CDR2 as SYDVKM. V lost 2 bases to trimming and J lost 7 bases, with 11 bases between them. The CDR3 consists of 13 residues. CDR3 in amino acids: CASSLRGLGGYTF. In DNA, the CDR3 is TGTGCCAGCAGTTTAAGGGGACTTGGTGGCTACACCTTC.

This clone was recorded only once. The chain combines TRBV6-5 with TRBJ1-4; maybe TRBD1 (6 bases). Per germline, CDR1 MNHEY and CDR2 SVGAGI. The length of the CDR3 is 15 residues. Trimming took 5 bases from V and 2 from J, leaving 12 bases between them. CDR3 coding DNA: TGTGCCAGCAGTGCAGGGGTTGCGACTAATGAAAAACTGTTTTTT. As protein: CASSAGVATNEKLFF.

For the CDR3, the DNA is TGTGCCAGCAGTGAAAGCCGACAGGGTGCCTACGAGCAGTACTTC. Amino acid sequence: CASSESRQGAYEQYF. The chain joins TRBV6-1 to TRBJ2-7; TRBD1 agrees at 7 bases. The germline V gene encodes CDR1 MNHNS and CDR2 SASEGT. The CDR3 contains 15 residues. With V trimmed by 2 bases and J by 2 bases, 6 bases remained unmatched.

V usage is TRBV6-5 and J usage is TRBJ1-1; maybe TRBD1 (5 bases). The CDR3 contains 11 residues. V lost 6 bases and J lost 7, with 9 bases in between. Germline CDR1 MNHEY, CDR2 SVGAGI. The CDR3 DNA follows: TGTGCCAGCAGCCGGGACTATGAAGCTTTCTTT. This gives the protein CASSRDYEAFF.

Turning to this clone: Other DNA sequences in this specimen translate into the identical CDR3. The rearrangement links TRBV27 to TRBJ1-3; D call uncertain. Germline V lookup: CDR1 MNHEY, CDR2 SMNVEV (reference sequence). The CDR3 runs to 13 residues. Trimming left V 2 bases short and J 3 bases short, with 5 bases between. CDR3 sequence reads: CASSLTRGNTIYF. The DNA of the CDR3 is TGTGCCAGCAGTTTAACCCGTGGAAACACCATATATTTT.

The sample holds one count of this clone. V usage is TRBV7-9 and J usage is TRBJ2-1; 8 bases are a match to TRBD2. V gave up 3 bases and J gave up 9 bases; unmatched junction bases: 13. Looked up from germline, CDR1 is SEHNR and CDR2 is FQNEAQ (reference sequence). CDR3 length: 16 residues. As DNA, the CDR3 is TGTGCCAGCAGCTTGAGTGGAGCGGGAGTGCTTGTTGAGCAGTTCTTC. Translating gives CASSLSGAGVLVEQFF.

This sequence joins TRBV2 and TRBJ2-3; no clear D. V lost 4 bases to trimming and J lost 4 bases, with 15 bases between them. Per the germline V gene, CDR1 is SNHLY and CDR2 is FYNNEI. This CDR3 has 15 amino acids. CDR3 sequence reads: CASSVDDIRADTQYF. Here the CDR3 DNA reads TGTGCCAGCAGTGTTGACGACATCCGGGCAGATACGCAGTATTTT.

The V and J genes are TRBV11-2 and TRBJ2-3; tentatively, D is TRBD1 (6 bases). The CDR3 length is 15 residues. V shed 6 bases and J shed 2 bases, with 15 bases lying between them. Germline V gene lookup returns CDR1 SGHAT and CDR2 FQNNGV. CDR3 in amino acids: CASRTTGLITDTQYF. DNA for the CDR3: TGTGCCAGCAGAACGACAGGTCTTATCACAGATACGCAGTATTTT. The complete variable domain, with remaining parts taken from reference TRBV11-2 and TRBJ2-3, reads EAGVAQSPRYKIIEKRQSVAFWCNPISGHATLYWYQQILGQGPKLLIQFQNNGVVDDSQLPKDRFSAERLKGVDSTLKIQPAKLEDSAVYLCASRTTGLITDTQYFGPGTRLTVL.

The rearrangement links TRBV4-1 to TRBJ2-1; no clear D. The CDR3 sequence is 14 residues long. Germline CDR1 reads MGHRA; CDR2 reads YSYEKL. Trimming took off 0 bases at V and 1 base at J, with 4 bases between the two ends. The CDR3 nucleotides read TGCGCCAGCAGCCAAGACCCGTCCTACAATGAGCAGTTCTTC. This encodes CASSQDPSYNEQFF.

This chain joins TRBV28 and TRBJ1-2; TRBD1 matches 8 bases. CDR3 size: 15 residues. The V gene's germline CDR1 is MDHEN and CDR2 SYDVKM. V was clipped by 5 bases and J by 7 bases; unmatched bases: 12. CDR3 residues: CASSPSPGGAGGYTF. CDR3 sequence (DNA): TGTGCCAGCAGTCCTAGCCCAGGGGGCGCAGGTGGCTACACCTTC.

V is TRBV5-4 and J is TRBJ2-4; D is perhaps TRBD2 (6 bases). Trimming left V 2 bases short and J 1 base short, with 10 bases between. This CDR3 has 15 residues. Germline V gives CDR1 SGHNT, CDR2 YYREEE (reference sequence). In DNA form, the CDR3 reads TGTGCCAGCAGCTTTGACGGGAGCGCCAAAAACATTCAGTACTTC. Protein sequence: CASSFDGSAKNIQYF.

The gene calls are TRBV7-9 and TRBJ2-2, with D perhaps matching TRBD1 (5 bases). The ends were cut back, 5 bases at V and 1 base at J, with 11 bases in the middle. The germline V gene encodes CDR1 SEHNR and CDR2 FQNEAQ (reference sequence). The CDR3 sequence is 15 residues long. CDR3 residues: CASSGTGENTGELFF. As DNA, the CDR3 is TGTGCCAGCAGCGGTACAGGCGAGAACACCGGGGAGCTGTTTTTT.

Remarks on this clone: This sample also contains other DNA sequences that code for the same CDR3. This chain links TRBV7-2 with TRBJ2-7; possibly TRBD1 for D (6 bases). Germline V gives CDR1 SGHTA, CDR2 FQGNSA. The V end was cut by 4 bases, the J end by 3 bases, with 10 bases between. CDR3 size: 13 residues. The CDR3 DNA reads TGTGCCAGCAGCTCCCGAGGGGGCTACGAGCAGTACTTC. Translation: CASSSRGGYEQYF.

Concerning this clone itself: This same CDR3 is encoded by further DNA sequences in the sample. V gene TRBV9 combines with J gene TRBJ2-1; D is uncertain. This CDR3 contains 15 residues. Germline V gene data show CDR1 as SGDLS and CDR2 as YYNGEE. The germline V and J ends were trimmed by 0 bases and 0 bases, with 7 bases remaining between them. As DNA, the CDR3 is TGTGCCAGCAGCGTAGCGACTGGCTCCTACAATGAGCAGTTCTTC. This sequence encodes CASSVATGSYNEQFF.

This clone was seen a single time. Additional DNA sequences in this sample encode the identical CDR3. This chain connects TRBV6-5 to TRBJ1-2, with 10 bases that match TRBD1. The CDR3 contains 15 residues. Trimming took 2 bases from V and 5 from J; bases not matched to a gene: 5. In germline, CDR1 is MNHEY, CDR2 SVGAGI. The CDR3 sequence: CASSYGDRGHYGYTF. CDR3 in DNA: TGTGCCAGCAGTTACGGAGACAGGGGGCATTATGGCTACACCTTC.

This clone was observed a single time. The chain uses TRBV5-1 and TRBJ1-6; TRBD1 might be the D (6 bases). The CDR3 is 14 amino acids. The germline V gene has CDR1 SGHRS and CDR2 YFSETQ. V was shortened by 3 bases and J by 7 bases, with 11 bases between the two germline ends. This chain's CDR3 is CASSSQGPNSPLHF. The CDR3 coding sequence is TGCGCCAGCAGCTCCCAGGGGCCGAATTCACCCCTCCACTTT. Together with reference TRBV5-1 and TRBJ1-6, the CDR3 gives the full variable domain: KAGVTQTPRYLIKTRGQQVTLSCSPISGHRSVSWYQQTPGQGLQFLFEYFSETQRNKGNFPGRFSGRQFSNSRSEMNVSTLELGDSALYLCASSSQGPNSPLHFGNGTRLTVT.

The rearrangement uses TRBV28 and TRBJ1-4; tentative D call: TRBD1 (5 bases). Germline V gene sequence: CDR1 MDHEN, CDR2 SYDVKM. The CDR3 length is 13 residues. V lost 4 bases, J lost 8 bases, and 11 bases lay in between. The CDR3 protein is CASSYPGNEKLFF. The CDR3 DNA is TGTGCCAGCAGTTATCCAGGGAACGAAAAACTGTTTTTT.

J is TRBJ2-7 and V is TRBV19, with TRBD1 matching over 7 bases. The CDR3 length is 14 residues. The ends lost 5 bases at V and 5 bases at J; junction bases unmatched: 9. CDR1 and CDR2 from the germline V gene are LNHDA and SQIVND (reference sequence). CDR3 protein: CASSDDRAAHEQYF. The DNA of the CDR3 is TGTGCCAGTAGTGATGACAGGGCCGCTCACGAGCAGTACTTC. Combining the CDR3 with reference TRBV19 and TRBJ2-7 gives the whole variable domain DGGITQSPKYLFRKEGQNVTLSCEQNLNHDAMYWYRQDPGQGLRLIYYSQIVNDFQKGDIAEGYSVSREKKESFPLTVTSAQKNPTAFYLCASSDDRAAHEQYFGPGTRLTVT.

CDR3 sequence reads: CASSQEKTRLYNEQFF. In nucleotides, the CDR3 is TGCGCCAGCAGCCAAGAAAAAACCCGTCTCTACAATGAGCAGTTCTTC. V usage is TRBV4-3 and J usage is TRBJ2-1; D is ambiguous. There are 16 residues in the CDR3. V was shortened by 0 bases and J by 3 bases, with 12 bases between the two germline ends. The germline gives CDR1 LGHNA, CDR2 YSLEER.

This chain uses TRBV6-1 with TRBJ1-1; 7 bases line up with TRBD1. The CDR3 runs to 14 residues. The V gene end was trimmed by 7 bases and the J gene end by 0 bases; junction bases not matched to a gene: 5. The V gene's germline CDR1 is MNHNS and CDR2 SASEGT. The CDR3 DNA is TGTGCCAGCATGACAGGGACAATGAACACTGAAGCTTTCTTT. Amino acids: CASMTGTMNTEAFF.

The rearrangement joins TRBV2 to TRBJ1-1; D gene ambiguous. The V end lost 6 bases, the J end lost 1 base, and 9 bases lay between the germline ends. Per the germline V gene, CDR1 is SNHLY and CDR2 is FYNNEI. This CDR3 spans 13 amino acids. CDR3 in amino acids: CASSREPNTEAFF. In nucleotides, the CDR3 is TGTGCCAGCAGCCGGGAGCCGAACACTGAAGCTTTCTTT.

This chain links TRBV30 with TRBJ2-7; D is perhaps TRBD2 (6 bases). There are 17 residues in the CDR3. Trimming removed 0 bases at V and 1 base at J, with 19 bases between. Germline V CDR1 and CDR2: GTSNPN, SVGIG (reference sequence). CDR3: CAWSVEGSAEFSYEQYF. CDR3 coding DNA: TGTGCCTGGAGTGTGGAGGGTAGCGCGGAGTTTTCCTACGAGCAGTACTTC.